Below, 7 T cell receptor beta chains from the same sample are listed, as sequenced in a study of Ad26.COV2.S vaccination and SARS-CoV-2 variants. Data came from immunoSEQ multiplex PCR; TCRdb stores just in-frame clones and leaves some out. In the table there are about 680,000 clones, around 89% of which are singletons. Described treatment: some 20 received Ad26.COV2.S at low or high dose, single or two shots; about 5 received placebo; per-sample allocation not given. Collection of samples fell on day 63 after the first vaccine or placebo injection. The source material was peripheral blood, sampled in a trial of Ad26.COV2.S vaccine versus placebo. Receptor source: a person between 18 and 59 years old who received the Ad26.COV2.S COVID-19 vaccine or a placebo.

The genes are TRBV4-1 and TRBJ2-3; 9 positions agree with TRBD2. CDR1 is MGHRA, CDR2 YSYEKL, per germline. The CDR3 is made up of 17 amino acids. The junction had 11 bases not matched to a gene; V was cut back by 3 bases and J by 4 bases. The CDR3 DNA reads TGCGCCAGCAGCCAGATGTCGATGGGACTAGCTTCAGATACGCAGTATTTT. Protein product: CASSQMSMGLASDTQYF.

The chain links TRBV4-1 to TRBJ2-7; 9 bases line up with TRBD1. Germline assignment: CDR1 MGHRA and CDR2 YSYEKL. The CDR3 has 16 amino acids. The ends lost 1 base at V and 7 bases at J; junction bases unmatched: 11. The CDR3 DNA reads TGCGCCAGCAGCCAAGTTGGGACAGGGCAGGGTGGGGAGCAGTACTTC. Translation: CASSQVGTGQGGEQYF.

This clone was seen only a few times. The J gene is TRBJ1-1, the V gene TRBV7-9; D perhaps matches TRBD1 (6 bases). The CDR3 is made up of 13 amino acids. CDR1 is SEHNR, CDR2 FQNEAQ, per germline (reference sequence). V lost 5 bases and J 1 base, leaving 8 bases between the germline ends. CDR3 in amino acids: CASSPGENTEAFF. In DNA form, the CDR3 reads TGTGCCAGCAGCCCAGGGGAGAACACTGAAGCTTTCTTT.

This clone was found a few times. The V and J genes are TRBV24-1 and TRBJ1-2, with TRBD1 matching 7 bases. The junction had 8 bases not matched to a gene; V was cut back by 5 bases and J by 6 bases. Germline-derived CDR1 and CDR2 are KGHDR and SFDVKD. The CDR3 runs 14 residues. The CDR3 reads CATSGQGTLDGYTF. The CDR3 coding sequence is TGTGCCACCAGTGGACAGGGAACCCTCGATGGCTACACCTTC.

V is TRBV5-1 and J is TRBJ2-3; D is undetermined. The CDR3 totals 15 residues. CDR1 is SGHRS, CDR2 YFSETQ, per germline. The V end lost 1 base, the J end lost 8 bases, and 17 bases lay between the germline ends. The CDR3 region has the DNA TGCGCCAGCAGCTTGTTTAGGTCCCAAGACGGTACGCAGTATTTT. It specifies CASSLFRSQDGTQYF.

This rearrangement joins TRBV29-1 to TRBJ1-4; D gene unclear. This CDR3 has 10 amino acids. The germline V gene has CDR1 SQVTM and CDR2 ANQGSEA. V lost 7 bases, J lost 4 bases, and 4 bases lay in between. The CDR3 DNA follows: TGCAGCGCTCGTAATGAAAAACTGTTTTTT. This gives the protein CSARNEKLFF. Together with reference TRBV29-1 and TRBJ1-4, the CDR3 gives the full variable domain: SAVISQKPSRDICQRGTSLTIQCQVDSQVTMMFWYRQQPGQSLTLIATANQGSEATYESGFVIDKFPISRPNLTFSTLTVSNMSPEDSSIYLCSARNEKLFFGSGTQLSVL.

The genes are TRBV7-9 and TRBJ1-1; D remains unclear. The CDR3 length is 14 residues. The germline V gene encodes CDR1 SEHNR and CDR2 FQNEAQ (reference sequence). Trimming stripped 1 base from V and 0 bases from J, with 6 bases between. The CDR3 bases are TGTGCCAGCAGCTTAGTAAGCCTGAACACTGAAGCTTTCTTT. This encodes CASSLVSLNTEAFF.